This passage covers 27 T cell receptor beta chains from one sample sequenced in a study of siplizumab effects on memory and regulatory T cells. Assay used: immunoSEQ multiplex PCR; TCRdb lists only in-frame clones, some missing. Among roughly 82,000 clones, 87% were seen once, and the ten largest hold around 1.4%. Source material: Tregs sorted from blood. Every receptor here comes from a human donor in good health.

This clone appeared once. This CDR3 is CASSFYPGRGPSYEQYF. CDR3 sequence (DNA): TGTGCCAGCAGTTTTTACCCCGGACGGGGGCCCTCCTACGAGCAGTACTTC. This chain joins TRBV27 and TRBJ2-7; either TRBD1 or TRBD2 may fit D (6 bases each). Germline V gene lookup returns CDR1 MNHEY and CDR2 SMNVEV (reference sequence). V gave up 3 bases and J gave up 0 bases, with 18 bases separating them. The CDR3 loop spans 17 amino acids.

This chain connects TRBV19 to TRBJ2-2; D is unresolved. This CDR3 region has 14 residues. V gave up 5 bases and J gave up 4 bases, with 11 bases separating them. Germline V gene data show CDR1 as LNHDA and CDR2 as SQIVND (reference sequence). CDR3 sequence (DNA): TGTGCCAGTAGTCTAAGTGTCGGCACCGGGGAGCTGTTTTTT. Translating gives CASSLSVGTGELFF.

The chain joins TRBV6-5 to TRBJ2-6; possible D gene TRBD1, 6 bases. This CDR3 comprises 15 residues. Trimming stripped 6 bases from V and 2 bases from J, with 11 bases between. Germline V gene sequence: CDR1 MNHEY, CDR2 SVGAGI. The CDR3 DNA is TGTGCCAGCAGCTACGCAGGGGCTGGGGCCAACGTCCTGACTTTC. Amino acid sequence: CASSYAGAGANVLTF.

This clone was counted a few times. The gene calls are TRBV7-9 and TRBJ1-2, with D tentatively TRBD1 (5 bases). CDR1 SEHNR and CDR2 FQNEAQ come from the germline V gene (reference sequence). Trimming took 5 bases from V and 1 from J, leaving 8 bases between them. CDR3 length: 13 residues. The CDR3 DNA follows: TGTGCCAGCAGCCCGGGGGTTAACTATGGCTACACCTTC. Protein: CASSPGVNYGYTF. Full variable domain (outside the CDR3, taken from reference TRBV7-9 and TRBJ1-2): DTGVSQNPRHKITKRGQNVTFRCDPISEHNRLYWYRQTLGQGPEFLTYFQNEAQLEKSRLLSDRFSAERPKGSFSTLEIQRTEQGDSAMYLCASSPGVNYGYTFGSGTRLTVV.

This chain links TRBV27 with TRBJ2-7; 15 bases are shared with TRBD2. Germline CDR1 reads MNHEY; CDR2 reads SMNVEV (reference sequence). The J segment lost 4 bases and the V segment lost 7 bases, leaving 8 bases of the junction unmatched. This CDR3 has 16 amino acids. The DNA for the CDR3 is TGTGCCAGCAACCCGGGGACTAGCGGGGGGTTGTACGAGCAGTACTTC. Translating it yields CASNPGTSGGLYEQYF.

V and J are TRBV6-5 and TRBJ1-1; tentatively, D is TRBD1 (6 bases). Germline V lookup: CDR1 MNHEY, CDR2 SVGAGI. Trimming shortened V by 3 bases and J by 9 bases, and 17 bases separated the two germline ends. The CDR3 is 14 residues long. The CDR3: CASSYRDTLAQAFF. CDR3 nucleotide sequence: TGTGCCAGCAGTTATCGGGACACTTTAGCCCAAGCTTTCTTT.

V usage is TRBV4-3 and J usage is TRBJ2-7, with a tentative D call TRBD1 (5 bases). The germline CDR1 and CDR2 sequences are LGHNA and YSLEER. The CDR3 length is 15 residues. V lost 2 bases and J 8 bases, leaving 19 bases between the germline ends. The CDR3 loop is CASSQQAGAPDKQYF. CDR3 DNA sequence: TGCGCCAGCAGCCAACAAGCTGGGGCCCCTGACAAGCAGTACTTC.

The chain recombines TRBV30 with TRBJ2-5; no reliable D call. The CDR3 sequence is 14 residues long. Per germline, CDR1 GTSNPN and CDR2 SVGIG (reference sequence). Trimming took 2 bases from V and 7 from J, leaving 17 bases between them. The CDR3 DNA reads TGTGCCTGGAGTCCCGGGCTTACCTCAGGGACCCAGTACTTC. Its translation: CAWSPGLTSGTQYF.

This CDR3 reads CASSPEQGRNTIYF. In nucleotides, the CDR3 is TGTGCCAGCAGCCCAGAGCAGGGGAGAAACACCATATATTTT. This chain uses TRBV7-6 with TRBJ1-3; D is perhaps TRBD1 (6 bases). Germline CDR1 and CDR2: SGHVS and FNYEAQ. This CDR3 has 14 amino acids. The V gene lost 5 bases and the J gene lost 5 bases, with 13 bases spanning the gap.

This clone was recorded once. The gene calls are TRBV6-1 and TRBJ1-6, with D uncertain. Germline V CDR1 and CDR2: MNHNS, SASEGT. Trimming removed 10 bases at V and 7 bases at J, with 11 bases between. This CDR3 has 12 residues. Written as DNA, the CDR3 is TGTGCCATAAGCAACTTGAATTCACCCCTCCACTTT. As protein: CAISNLNSPLHF.

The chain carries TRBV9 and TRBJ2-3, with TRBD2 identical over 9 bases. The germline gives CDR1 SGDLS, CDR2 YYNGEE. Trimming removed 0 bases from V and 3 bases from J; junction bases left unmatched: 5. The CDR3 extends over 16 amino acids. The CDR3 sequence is CASSVGFGLATDTQYF. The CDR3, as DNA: TGTGCCAGCAGCGTAGGATTCGGACTAGCGACAGATACGCAGTATTTT.

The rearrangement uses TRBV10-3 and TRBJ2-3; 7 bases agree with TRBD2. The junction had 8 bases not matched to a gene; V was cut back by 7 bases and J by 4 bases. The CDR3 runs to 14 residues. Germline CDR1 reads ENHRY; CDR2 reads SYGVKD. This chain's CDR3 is CAIKSLAEADTQYF. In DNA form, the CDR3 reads TGTGCCATCAAATCGCTAGCGGAAGCAGATACGCAGTATTTT.

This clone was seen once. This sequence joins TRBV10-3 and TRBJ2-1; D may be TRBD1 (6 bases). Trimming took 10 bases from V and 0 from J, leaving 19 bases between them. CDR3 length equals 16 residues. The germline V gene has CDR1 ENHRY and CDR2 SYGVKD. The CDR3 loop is CATRGDRITSYNEQFF. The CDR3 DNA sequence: TGTGCCACCAGGGGTGATCGGATAACCTCCTACAATGAGCAGTTCTTC.

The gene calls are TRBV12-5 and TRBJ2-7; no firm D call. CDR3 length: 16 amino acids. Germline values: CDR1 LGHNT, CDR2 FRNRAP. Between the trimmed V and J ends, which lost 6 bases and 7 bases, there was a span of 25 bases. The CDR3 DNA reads TGTGCTAGTGGCCATTTCTCGGCCTCGGGCCGACGGGAGCAGTACTTC. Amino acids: CASGHFSASGRREQYF.

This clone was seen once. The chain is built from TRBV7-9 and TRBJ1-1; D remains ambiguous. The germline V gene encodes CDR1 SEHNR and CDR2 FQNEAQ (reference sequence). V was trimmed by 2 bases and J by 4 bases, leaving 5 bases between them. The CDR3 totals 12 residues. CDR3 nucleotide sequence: TGTGCCAGCAGCTTAAGAGGCACTGAAGCTTTCTTT. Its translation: CASSLRGTEAFF.

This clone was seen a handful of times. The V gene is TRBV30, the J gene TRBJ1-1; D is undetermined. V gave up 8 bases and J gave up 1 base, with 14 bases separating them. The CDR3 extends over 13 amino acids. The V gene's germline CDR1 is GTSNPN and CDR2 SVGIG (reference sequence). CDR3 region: CAAPGLSNTEAFF. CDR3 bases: TGTGCCGCGCCTGGACTCTCGAACACTGAAGCTTTCTTT.

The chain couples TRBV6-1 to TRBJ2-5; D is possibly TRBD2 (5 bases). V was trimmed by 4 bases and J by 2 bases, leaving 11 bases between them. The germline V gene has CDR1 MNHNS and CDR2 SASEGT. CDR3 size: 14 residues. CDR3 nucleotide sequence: TGTGCCAGCAGTGCCGGACTCCAACAAGAGACCCAGTACTTC. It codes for CASSAGLQQETQYF.

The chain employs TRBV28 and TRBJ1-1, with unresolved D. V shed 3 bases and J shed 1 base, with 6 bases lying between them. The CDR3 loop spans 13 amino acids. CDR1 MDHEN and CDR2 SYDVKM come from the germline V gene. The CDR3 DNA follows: TGTGCCAGCAGTTTTTGGGAGAACACTGAAGCTTTCTTT. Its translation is CASSFWENTEAFF.

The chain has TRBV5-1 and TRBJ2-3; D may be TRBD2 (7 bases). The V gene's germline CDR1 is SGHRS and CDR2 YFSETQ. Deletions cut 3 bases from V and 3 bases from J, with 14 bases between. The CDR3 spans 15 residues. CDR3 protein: CASSWGAGGTDTQYF. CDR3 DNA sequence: TGCGCCAGCAGCTGGGGGGCCGGGGGGACAGATACGCAGTATTTT.

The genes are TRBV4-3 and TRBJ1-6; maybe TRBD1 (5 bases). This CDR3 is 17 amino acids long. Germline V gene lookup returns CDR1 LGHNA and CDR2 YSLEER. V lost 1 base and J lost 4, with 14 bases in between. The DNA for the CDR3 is TGCGCCAGCAGCCAAGGCACTCTTGGACAATATAATTCACCCCTCCACTTT. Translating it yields CASSQGTLGQYNSPLHF.

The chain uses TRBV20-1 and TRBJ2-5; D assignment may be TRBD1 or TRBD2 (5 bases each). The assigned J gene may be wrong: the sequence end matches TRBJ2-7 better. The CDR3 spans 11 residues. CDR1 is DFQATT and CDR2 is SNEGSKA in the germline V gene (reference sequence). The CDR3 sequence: CSARVGTEQYF. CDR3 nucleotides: TGCAGTGCTAGAGTAGGGACCGAGCAGTACTTC.

The CDR3: CASAVAREGRIAFF. The CDR3 DNA follows: TGTGCCAGCGCTGTGGCTCGGGAAGGAAGGATCGCTTTCTTT. This rearrangement joins TRBV7-9 to TRBJ1-1; D is uncertain. Deletions cut 8 bases from V and 11 bases from J, with 24 bases between. The germline V gene has CDR1 SEHNR and CDR2 FQNEAQ (reference sequence). CDR3 size: 14 residues.

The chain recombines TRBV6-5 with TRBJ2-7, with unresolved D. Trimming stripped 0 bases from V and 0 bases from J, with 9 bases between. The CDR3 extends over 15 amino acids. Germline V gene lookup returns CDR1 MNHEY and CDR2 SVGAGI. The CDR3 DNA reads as TGTGCCAGCAGTTACTCGCCGGAGAGCTCCTACGAGCAGTACTTC. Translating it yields CASSYSPESSYEQYF.

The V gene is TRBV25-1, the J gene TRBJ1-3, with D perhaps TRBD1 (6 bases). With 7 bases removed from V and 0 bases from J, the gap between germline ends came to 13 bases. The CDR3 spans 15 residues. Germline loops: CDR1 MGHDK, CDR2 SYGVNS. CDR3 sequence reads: CASTQDSYSGNTIYF. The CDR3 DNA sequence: TGTGCCAGCACCCAGGACAGCTACTCTGGAAACACCATATATTTT. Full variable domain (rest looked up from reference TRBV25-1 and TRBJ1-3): EADIYQTPRYLVIGTGKKITLECSQTMGHDKMYWYQQDPGMELHLIHYSYGVNSTEKGDLSSESTVSRIRTEHFPLTLESARPSHTSQYLCASTQDSYSGNTIYFGEGSWLTVV.

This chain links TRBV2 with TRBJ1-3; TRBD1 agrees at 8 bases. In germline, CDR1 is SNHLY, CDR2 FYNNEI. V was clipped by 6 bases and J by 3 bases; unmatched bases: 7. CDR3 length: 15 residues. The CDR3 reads CASRDAGTGGNTIYF. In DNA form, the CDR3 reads TGTGCCAGCAGAGACGCCGGGACAGGTGGAAACACCATATATTTT.

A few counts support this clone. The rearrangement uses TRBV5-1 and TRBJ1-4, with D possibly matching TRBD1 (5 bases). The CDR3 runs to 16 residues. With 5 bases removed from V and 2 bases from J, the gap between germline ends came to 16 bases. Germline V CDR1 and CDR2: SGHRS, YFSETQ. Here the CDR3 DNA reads TGCGCCAGCAGGGGGGAGGACGAGTATACTAATGAAAAACTGTTTTTT. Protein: CASRGEDEYTNEKLFF.

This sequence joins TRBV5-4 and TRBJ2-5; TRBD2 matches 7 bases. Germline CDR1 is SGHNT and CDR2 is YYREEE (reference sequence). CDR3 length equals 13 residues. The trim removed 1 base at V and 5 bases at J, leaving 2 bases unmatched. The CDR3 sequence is CASSLMGGETQYF. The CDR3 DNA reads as TGTGCCAGCAGCTTGATGGGGGGGGAGACCCAGTACTTC. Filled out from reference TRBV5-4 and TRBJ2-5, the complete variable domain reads ETGVTQSPTHLIKTRGQQVTLRCSSQSGHNTVSWYQQALGQGPQFIFQYYREEENGRGNFPPRFSGLQFPNYSSELNVNALELDDSALYLCASSLMGGETQYFGPGTRLLVL.